This passage covers 2 T cell receptor beta chains from one sample sequenced in a study of blood T cell repertoires in COVID-19. This table comes from immunoSEQ multiplex PCR, and its TCRdb copy is limited to in-frame clones, with some not included. The data contain 370,000 or so clones, 81% of them singletons. The sequencing input was peripheral blood. The receptors here all came from a human donor with acute or convalescent COVID-19. The donor label of this sample is uncertain.

The rearrangement uses TRBV11-3 and TRBJ2-3; D is possibly TRBD1 (6 bases). Looked up from germline, CDR1 is SGHNT and CDR2 is YENEEA. This CDR3 is built from 13 residues. The V and J ends lost 3 bases and 10 bases respectively, with 14 bases between them. For the CDR3, the DNA is TGTGCCAGCAGCTTTGACCGAGGGGGACCGCAGTATTTT. Translation gives CASSFDRGGPQYF.

This sequence joins TRBV27 and TRBJ1-6; possible D gene TRBD1, 6 bases. There are 16 residues in the CDR3. Looked up from germline, CDR1 is MNHEY and CDR2 is SMNVEV (reference sequence). V was trimmed by 4 bases and J by 6 bases, leaving 16 bases between them. The DNA for the CDR3 is TGTGCCAGCAGTTCATGGGGGGGGGCGGTTAATTCACCCCTCCACTTT. Amino acid sequence: CASSSWGGAVNSPLHF.